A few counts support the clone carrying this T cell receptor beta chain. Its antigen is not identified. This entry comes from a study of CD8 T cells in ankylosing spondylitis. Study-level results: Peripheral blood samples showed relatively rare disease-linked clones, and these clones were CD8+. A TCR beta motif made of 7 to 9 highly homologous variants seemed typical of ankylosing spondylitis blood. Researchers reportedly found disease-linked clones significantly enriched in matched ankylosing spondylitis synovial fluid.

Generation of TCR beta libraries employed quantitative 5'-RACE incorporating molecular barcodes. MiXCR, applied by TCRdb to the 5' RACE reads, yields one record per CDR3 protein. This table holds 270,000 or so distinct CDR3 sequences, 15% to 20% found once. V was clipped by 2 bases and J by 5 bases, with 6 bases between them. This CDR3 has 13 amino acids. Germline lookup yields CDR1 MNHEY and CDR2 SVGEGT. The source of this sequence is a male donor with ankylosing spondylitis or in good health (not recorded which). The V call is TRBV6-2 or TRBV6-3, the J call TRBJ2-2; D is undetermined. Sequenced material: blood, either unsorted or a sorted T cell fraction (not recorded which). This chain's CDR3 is CASSYLGTGELFF. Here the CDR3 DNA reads TGTGCCAGCAGTTACCTTGGGACCGGGGAGCTGTTTTTT.